In this sample, the clone carrying this T cell receptor beta chain turned up many times. Its antigen remains unidentified. MiXCR, run by TCRdb on the reads, gives a single entry per CDR3 protein. The data hold some 100,000 distinct CDR3 sequences, with around 28% observed a single time. This CDR3 region has 13 residues. V lost 5 bases and J 1 base, leaving 8 bases between the germline ends. Germline V gene data show CDR1 as MGHRA and CDR2 as YSYEKL. The data were taken from a study of T cell repertoires in cytomegalovirus infection. On the study more broadly: It was recently identified HLA-C-restricted and well-studied HLA-B-restricted CMV epitopes that the study used. CMV infection together with matching HLA type was indicated by public TCR beta signatures. Whole-study findings and limits: It was HLA-C-restricted CMV-specific TCR beta clonotypes that dominated the response ex vivo. Accumulated public TCR beta family frequency recognized individuals carrying CMV together with the relevant HLA.

The rearrangement joins TRBV4-1 to TRBJ1-1; D uncertain. The receptor was derived from a human donor in good health (CMV status not recorded). Some clones in this sample may be carry-over from other donors' samples. The specimen was CD8+ T cells from cultured PBMCs, collected from culture after CMV antigen stimulation. In DNA, the CDR3 is TGCGCCAGCAGCTCTGGACCGAACACTGAAGCTTTCTTT. As protein: CASSSGPNTEAFF.